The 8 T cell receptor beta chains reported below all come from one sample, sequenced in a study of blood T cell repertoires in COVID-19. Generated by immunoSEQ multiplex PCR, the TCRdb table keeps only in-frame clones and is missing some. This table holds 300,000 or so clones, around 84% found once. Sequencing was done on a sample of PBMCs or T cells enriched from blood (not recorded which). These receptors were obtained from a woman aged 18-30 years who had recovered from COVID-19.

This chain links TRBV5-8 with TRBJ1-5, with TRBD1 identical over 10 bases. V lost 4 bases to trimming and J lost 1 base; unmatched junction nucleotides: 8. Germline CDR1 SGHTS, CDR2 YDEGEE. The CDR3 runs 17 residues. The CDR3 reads CASSQTRQGASNQPQHF. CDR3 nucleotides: TGTGCCAGCAGCCAAACTCGACAGGGGGCGAGCAATCAGCCCCAGCATTTT.

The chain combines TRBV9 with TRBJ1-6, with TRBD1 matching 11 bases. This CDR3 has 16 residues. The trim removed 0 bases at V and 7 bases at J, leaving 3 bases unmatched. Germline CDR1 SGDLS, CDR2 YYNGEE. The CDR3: CASSVGTGGTNSPLHF. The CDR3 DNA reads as TGTGCCAGCAGCGTAGGGACAGGGGGCACGAATTCACCCCTCCACTTT.

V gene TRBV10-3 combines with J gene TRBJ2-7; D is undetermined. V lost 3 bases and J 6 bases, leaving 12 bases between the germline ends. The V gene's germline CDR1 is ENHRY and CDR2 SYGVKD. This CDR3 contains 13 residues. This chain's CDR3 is CAISDSVWSEQYF. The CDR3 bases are TGTGCCATCAGTGACTCGGTGTGGAGCGAGCAGTACTTC.

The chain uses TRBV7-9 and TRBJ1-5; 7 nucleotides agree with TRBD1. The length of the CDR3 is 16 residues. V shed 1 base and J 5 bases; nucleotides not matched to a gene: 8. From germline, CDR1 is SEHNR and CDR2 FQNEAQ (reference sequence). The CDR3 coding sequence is TGTGCCAGCAGCTTAGGGGGCAGGGGGTTCGATCAGCCCCAGCATTTT. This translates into CASSLGGRGFDQPQHF.

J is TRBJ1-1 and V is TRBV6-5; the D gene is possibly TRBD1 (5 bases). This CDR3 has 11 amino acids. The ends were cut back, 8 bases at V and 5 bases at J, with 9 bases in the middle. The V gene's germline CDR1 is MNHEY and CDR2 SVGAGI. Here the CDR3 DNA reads TGTGCCAGCCAGCGGGGGACTGAAGCTTTCTTT. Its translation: CASQRGTEAFF.

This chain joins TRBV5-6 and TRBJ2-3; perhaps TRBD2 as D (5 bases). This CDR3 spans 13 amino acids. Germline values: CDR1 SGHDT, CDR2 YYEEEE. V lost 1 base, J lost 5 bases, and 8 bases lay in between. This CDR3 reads CASSLYGVDTQYF. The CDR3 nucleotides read TGTGCCAGCAGCTTGTACGGGGTAGATACGCAGTATTTT. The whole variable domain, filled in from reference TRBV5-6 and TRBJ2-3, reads DAGVTQSPTHLIKTRGQQVTLRCSPKSGHDTVSWYQQALGQGPQFIFQYYEEEERQRGNFPDRFSGHQFPNYSSELNVNALLLGDSALYLCASSLYGVDTQYFGPGTRLTVL.

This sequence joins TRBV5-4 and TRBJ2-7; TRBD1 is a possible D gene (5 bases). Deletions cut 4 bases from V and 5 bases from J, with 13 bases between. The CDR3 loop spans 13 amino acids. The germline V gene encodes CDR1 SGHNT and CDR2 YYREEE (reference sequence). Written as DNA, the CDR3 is TGTGCCAGCAGCGGGAATGGGGCCAACGAGCAGTACTTC. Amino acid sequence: CASSGNGANEQYF.

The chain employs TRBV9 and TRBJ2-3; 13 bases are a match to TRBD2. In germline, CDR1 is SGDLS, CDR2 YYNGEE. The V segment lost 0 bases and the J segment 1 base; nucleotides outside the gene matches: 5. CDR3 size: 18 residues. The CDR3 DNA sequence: TGTGCCAGCAGCGTAGGGACTAGCGGGAGCGTCGGCACAGATACGCAGTATTTT. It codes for CASSVGTSGSVGTDTQYF.